The clone carrying this T cell receptor (beta chain) was counted a few times. Per the germline V gene, CDR1 is SGHTA and CDR2 is FQGNSA. The V and J ends lost 5 bases and 10 bases respectively, with 18 bases between them. The CDR3 is 15 residues long. The sample comes from a study of control samples from healthy donors and cancer patients. Clones were read by immunoSEQ multiplex PCR, and TCRdb kept only the in-frame ones, dropping some. The sample has 90,000 to 150,000 clones, 91% seen once. The sequencing input was blood. The chain links TRBV7-2 to TRBJ1-6; no definite D call. This TCR derives from a young woman in good health. The CDR3 DNA follows: TGTGCCAGCAGCCCCTCAAGGTCCAGCCCCTCACCCCTCCACTTT. This codes for CASSPSRSSPSPLHF.